These 8 T cell receptor beta chains share one sample of origin, sequenced in a study of cytomegalovirus exposure and HLA in healthy donors. The primer mix had 60 Vbeta and 13 Jbeta primers. Generated by immunoSEQ multiplex PCR, the TCRdb table keeps only in-frame clones and is missing some. The sample lists 95,000 to 100,000 clones, 60% to 80% occurring once. Sequenced material: PBMCs. Receptors originate from a female donor in good health and CMV-seronegative.

This clone was seen only once. The J gene is TRBJ2-1, the V gene TRBV7-3, with 8 bases that match TRBD1. The CDR3 covers 16 residues. V gave up 3 bases and J gave up 2 bases; unmatched junction bases: 6. CDR1 and CDR2 (germline): SGHTA, FQGTGA. The CDR3 here is CASSLAGTGAYNEQFF. In nucleotides, the CDR3 is TGTGCCAGCAGCTTGGCCGGGACAGGAGCCTACAATGAGCAGTTCTTC.

The chain has TRBV18 and TRBJ1-2, with D unresolved. The CDR3 totals 13 residues. Trimming removed 2 bases at V and 5 bases at J, with 9 bases between. CDR1 and CDR2 (germline): KGHSH, LQKENI. The CDR3 spells CASSPEPGYGYTF. CDR3 in DNA: TGTGCCAGCTCACCAGAGCCCGGGTATGGCTACACCTTC.

This chain links TRBV6-5 with TRBJ1-3, with 7 bases fitting TRBD1. Looked up from germline, CDR1 is MNHEY and CDR2 is SVGAGI. Losses at the gene ends were 5 bases for V and 0 bases for J; bases not matched to a gene: 4. The CDR3 is 15 residues long. The CDR3 bases are TGTGCCAGCAGTCGCACAGGGGACTCTGGAAACACCATATATTTT. Protein: CASSRTGDSGNTIYF.

The chain links TRBV6-1 to TRBJ1-5; TRBD1 might be the D (5 bases). Deletions cut 3 bases from V and 2 bases from J, with 11 bases between. The length of the CDR3 is 15 residues. Germline lookup yields CDR1 MNHNS and CDR2 SASEGT. This CDR3 is CASSDYSGGNQPQHF. The CDR3 DNA follows: TGTGCCAGCAGTGACTATTCGGGGGGCAATCAGCCCCAGCATTTT.

This clone was picked up one time. This sequence joins TRBV18 and TRBJ2-7; 9 nucleotides align to TRBD2. CDR3 length: 15 amino acids. CDR1 KGHSH and CDR2 LQKENI come from the germline V gene. V dropped 2 bases and J dropped 2; count of bases not matched to a gene: 4. The CDR3: CASSPFAGGTYEQYF. The DNA for the CDR3 is TGTGCCAGCTCACCATTTGCGGGAGGGACCTACGAGCAGTACTTC.

J is TRBJ2-7 and V is TRBV6-5, with a tentative D call TRBD1 (6 bases). Germline V lookup: CDR1 MNHEY, CDR2 SVGAGI. This CDR3 comprises 14 residues. Trimming stripped 6 bases from V and 2 bases from J, with 14 bases between. CDR3 sequence (DNA): TGTGCCAGCAGGTCCGGGACAAATACCTACGAGCAGTACTTC. This sequence encodes CASRSGTNTYEQYF.

This clone came up once. The V and J genes are TRBV7-6 and TRBJ2-5; 9 bases align to TRBD2. This CDR3 is 17 amino acids long. V gave up 8 bases and J gave up 0 bases; unmatched junction bases: 13. Per germline, CDR1 SGHVS and CDR2 FNYEAQ. The CDR3 protein is CASHRWGVAGDQETQYF. The CDR3 DNA follows: TGTGCCAGCCATCGTTGGGGAGTAGCGGGAGACCAAGAGACCCAGTACTTC.

V and J are TRBV27 and TRBJ2-5; 10 positions match TRBD2. With V trimmed by 10 bases and J by 4 bases, 15 bases remained unmatched. Germline assignment: CDR1 MNHEY and CDR2 SMNVEV (reference sequence). The CDR3 contains 16 residues. Here the CDR3 DNA reads TGTGCCACCACACCTAACTTAGCGGGGGGAGGAGAGACCCAGTACTTC. Protein: CATTPNLAGGGETQYF.